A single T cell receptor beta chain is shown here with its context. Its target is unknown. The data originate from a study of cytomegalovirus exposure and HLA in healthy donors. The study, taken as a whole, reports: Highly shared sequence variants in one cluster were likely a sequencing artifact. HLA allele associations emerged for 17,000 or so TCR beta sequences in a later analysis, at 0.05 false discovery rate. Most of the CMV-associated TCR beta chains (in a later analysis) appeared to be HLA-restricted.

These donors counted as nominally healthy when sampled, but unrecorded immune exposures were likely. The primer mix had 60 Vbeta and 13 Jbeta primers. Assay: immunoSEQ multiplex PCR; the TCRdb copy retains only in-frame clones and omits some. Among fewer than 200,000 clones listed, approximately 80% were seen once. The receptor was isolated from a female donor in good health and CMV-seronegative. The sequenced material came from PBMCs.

CDR3 sequence reads: CASSYSGNTGELFF. The CDR3 bases are TGTGCCAGCAGCTATTCAGGGAACACCGGGGAGCTGTTTTTT. This chain joins TRBV5-4 and TRBJ2-2; D uncertain. Trimming shortened V by 3 bases and J by 1 base, and 7 bases separated the two germline ends. Per germline, CDR1 SGHNT and CDR2 YYREEE (reference sequence). The CDR3 contains 14 residues.